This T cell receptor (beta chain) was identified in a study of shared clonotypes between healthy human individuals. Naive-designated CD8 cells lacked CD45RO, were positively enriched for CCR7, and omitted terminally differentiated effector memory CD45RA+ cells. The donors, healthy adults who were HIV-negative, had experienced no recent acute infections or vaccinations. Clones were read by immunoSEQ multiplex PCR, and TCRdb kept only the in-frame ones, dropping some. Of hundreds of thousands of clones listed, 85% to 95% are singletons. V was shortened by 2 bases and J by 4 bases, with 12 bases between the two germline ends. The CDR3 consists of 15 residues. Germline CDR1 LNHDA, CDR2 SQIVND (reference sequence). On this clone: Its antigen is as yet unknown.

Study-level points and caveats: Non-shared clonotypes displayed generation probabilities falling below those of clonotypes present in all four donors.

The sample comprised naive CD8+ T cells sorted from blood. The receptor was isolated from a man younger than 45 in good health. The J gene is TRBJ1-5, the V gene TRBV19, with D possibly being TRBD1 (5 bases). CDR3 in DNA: TGTGCCAGTAGTATAACCGGGACTGCTAATCAGCCCCAGCATTTT. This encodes CASSITGTANQPQHF.